Below are 29 T cell receptor beta chains sequenced from a single sample in a study of OX40 agonist ivuxolimab in advanced cancers. The protocol was immunoSEQ multiplex PCR, while the TCRdb copy is restricted to in-frame clones and leaves out a portion. The table shows about 79,000 clones, with around 93% occurring only once. Material: CD4+ or CD8+ T cells sorted from blood, obtained in a trial of the OX40 agonist ivuxolimab. Source of these receptors: an adult with an advanced solid tumor such as melanoma, head and neck, liver or kidney cancer.

The chain links TRBV2 to TRBJ2-7; D ambiguous. Trimming took 7 bases from V and 5 from J, leaving 18 bases between them. The CDR3 loop spans 14 amino acids. Germline CDR1 reads SNHLY; CDR2 reads FYNNEI. The CDR3 sequence: CASNTHGLRNEQYF. Written as DNA, the CDR3 is TGTGCCAGCAACACTCACGGGTTACGTAACGAGCAGTACTTC. Based on the CDR3 plus reference TRBV2 and TRBJ2-7, the full variable domain is EPEVTQTPSHQVTQMGQEVILRCVPISNHLYFYWYRQILGQKVEFLVSFYNNEISEKSEIFDDQFSVERPDGSNFTLKIRSTKLEDSAMYFCASNTHGLRNEQYFGPGTRLTVT.

The chain links TRBV10-3 to TRBJ1-5; the match to TRBD1 covers 8 bases. With 2 bases clipped from V and 6 bases from J, the junction kept 6 bases outside the gene matches. Germline V gene sequence: CDR1 ENHRY, CDR2 SYGVKD. The CDR3 loop spans 15 amino acids. This chain's CDR3 is CAISEDRGKGQPQHF. CDR3 coding DNA: TGTGCCATCAGTGAGGACAGGGGTAAAGGTCAGCCCCAGCATTTT.

V is TRBV18 and J is TRBJ2-1; TRBD2 is a possible D gene (6 bases). The CDR3 loop spans 15 amino acids. V gave up 6 bases and J gave up 8 bases, with 20 bases separating them. Germline assignment: CDR1 KGHSH and CDR2 LQKENI. CDR3 region: CASSYQVGTHDEQFF. Here the CDR3 DNA reads TGTGCCAGCTCTTACCAGGTTGGGACTCATGATGAGCAGTTCTTC.

The chain carries TRBV2 and TRBJ1-1; the D is unclear. The CDR3 runs 14 residues. Between the trimmed V and J ends, which lost 5 bases and 5 bases, there was a span of 15 bases. Per the germline V gene, CDR1 is SNHLY and CDR2 is FYNNEI. The CDR3 loop reads CASSRQGSRTEAFF. CDR3 sequence (DNA): TGTGCCAGCAGTCGCCAAGGCTCTCGTACTGAAGCTTTCTTT. Combining the CDR3 with reference TRBV2 and TRBJ1-1 gives the whole variable domain EPEVTQTPSHQVTQMGQEVILRCVPISNHLYFYWYRQILGQKVEFLVSFYNNEISEKSEIFDDQFSVERPDGSNFTLKIRSTKLEDSAMYFCASSRQGSRTEAFFGQGTRLTVV.

The rearrangement links TRBV5-5 to TRBJ1-1, with D unresolved. The CDR3 consists of 15 residues. V lost 0 bases and J 0 bases, leaving 9 bases between the germline ends. Germline loops: CDR1 SGHKS, CDR2 YYEKEE (reference sequence). As DNA, the CDR3 is TGTGCCAGCAGCTTGGCCCTCAGGATGAACACTGAAGCTTTCTTT. This sequence encodes CASSLALRMNTEAFF.

A single count supports this clone. CDR3 loop: CASRATTVRHYNEQFF. The CDR3 bases are TGTGCCAGCAGGGCTACGACGGTGAGACATTACAATGAGCAGTTCTTC. J is TRBJ2-1 and V is TRBV7-2; D ambiguous. Germline V lookup: CDR1 SGHTA, CDR2 FQGNSA. V lost 6 bases, J lost 4 bases, and 19 bases lay in between. CDR3 length: 16 residues. Together with reference TRBV7-2 and TRBJ2-1, the CDR3 gives the full variable domain: GAGVSQSPSNKVTEKGKDVELRCDPISGHTALYWYRQSLGQGLEFLIYFQGNSAPDKSGLPSDRFSAERTGGSVSTLTIQRTQQEDSAVYLCASRATTVRHYNEQFFGPGTRLTVL.

The CDR3 sequence is CASSLVQAANYGYTF. DNA of the CDR3: TGCGCCAGCAGCTTGGTACAGGCCGCTAACTATGGCTACACCTTC. The chain joins TRBV5-1 to TRBJ1-2, with D possibly being TRBD1 (5 bases). Trimming pared 0 bases from V and 0 bases from J, leaving 9 bases between. CDR1 is SGHRS and CDR2 is YFSETQ in the germline V gene. The CDR3 loop spans 15 amino acids.

The CDR3 nucleotides read TGTGCCATCAGTGCCACTGCAACTAATGAAAAACTGTTTTTT. This gives the protein CAISATATNEKLFF. V gene TRBV10-3 combines with J gene TRBJ1-4; D gene uncertain. The germline gives CDR1 ENHRY, CDR2 SYGVKD. This CDR3 comprises 14 residues. Trimming cost V 4 bases and J 0 bases, with 6 bases left between them.

The chain recombines TRBV5-1 with TRBJ2-3; D unclear. V lost 0 bases to trimming and J lost 0 bases, with 11 bases between them. The germline gives CDR1 SGHRS, CDR2 YFSETQ. The CDR3 contains 16 residues. The DNA of the CDR3 is TGCGCCAGCAGCTTGGCCGTAGGCCTTAGCACAGATACGCAGTATTTT. Translation: CASSLAVGLSTDTQYF. Looking up the rest from reference TRBV5-1 and TRBJ2-3 gives the full variable domain: KAGVTQTPRYLIKTRGQQVTLSCSPISGHRSVSWYQQTPGQGLQFLFEYFSETQRNKGNFPGRFSGRQFSNSRSEMNVSTLELGDSALYLCASSLAVGLSTDTQYFGPGTRLTVL.

This clone was seen a few times. The V call is TRBV11-2, the J call TRBJ1-5; 7 nucleotides line up with TRBD1. Trimming cost V 5 bases and J 11 bases; bases outside gene matches: 12. Germline V lookup: CDR1 SGHAT, CDR2 FQNNGV. The CDR3 has 14 residues. CDR3 sequence reads: CASSAGDSGVAQHF. CDR3 nucleotides: TGTGCCAGCAGCGCCGGGGACAGCGGAGTTGCCCAGCATTTT. Looking up the rest from reference TRBV11-2 and TRBJ1-5 gives the full variable domain: EAGVAQSPRYKIIEKRQSVAFWCNPISGHATLYWYQQILGQGPKLLIQFQNNGVVDDSQLPKDRFSAERLKGVDSTLKIQPAKLEDSAVYLCASSAGDSGVAQHFGDGTRLSIL.

The V call is TRBV6-5, the J call TRBJ2-7; TRBD2 might be the D (6 bases). CDR3 length: 12 residues. The germline V gene encodes CDR1 MNHEY and CDR2 SVGAGI. Between the trimmed V and J ends, which lost 6 bases and 7 bases, there was a span of 13 bases. This CDR3 reads CASSWRGGEQYF. The CDR3, as DNA: TGTGCCAGCAGCTGGAGGGGTGGAGAGCAGTACTTC.

The chain recombines TRBV9 with TRBJ1-5, with TRBD1 as a possible D gene (5 bases). Trimming shortened V by 3 bases and J by 3 bases, and 13 bases separated the two germline ends. The CDR3 runs 15 residues. Germline V gives CDR1 SGDLS, CDR2 YYNGEE. The DNA of the CDR3 is TGTGCCAGCAGCGAACAGGACGTAACCAATCAGCCCCAGCATTTT. This codes for CASSEQDVTNQPQHF.

This chain links TRBV4-2 with TRBJ1-2; 8 nucleotides align to TRBD1. The CDR3 has 15 amino acids. Germline lookup yields CDR1 LGHNA and CDR2 YNFKEQ. Trimming removed 0 bases from V and 8 bases from J; junction bases left unmatched: 8. The CDR3 spells CASSQDWDRRSGYTF. CDR3 DNA: TGTGCCAGCAGCCAAGATTGGGACAGGAGGTCGGGCTACACCTTC.

The chain uses TRBV28 and TRBJ1-1; D possibly corresponds to TRBD1 (5 bases). CDR1 MDHEN and CDR2 SYDVKM come from the germline V gene. CDR3 size: 15 residues. V lost 6 bases, J lost 1 base, and 15 bases lay in between. This CDR3 reads CASSRDLARNTEAFF. Written as DNA, the CDR3 is TGTGCCAGCAGCAGGGACCTCGCGAGGAACACTGAAGCTTTCTTT.

V and J are TRBV23-1 and TRBJ2-2, with a weak D call TRBD1 (6 bases). TRBV23-1 belongs to the ORF category, with a function that is uncertain. V was shortened by 0 bases and J by 8 bases, with 7 bases between the two germline ends. CDR3 length equals 13 residues. The CDR3 bases are TGCGCCAGCAGTCAATCGGGGGCGGGGGAGCTGTTTTTT. As protein: CASSQSGAGELFF.

This sequence joins TRBV6-5 and TRBJ1-4; TRBD1 agrees at 9 bases. The junction had 7 bases not matched to a gene; V was cut back by 6 bases and J by 8 bases. The germline V gene encodes CDR1 MNHEY and CDR2 SVGAGI. This CDR3 comprises 14 residues. CDR3 sequence reads: CASSYRGRGEKLFF. DNA for the CDR3: TGTGCCAGCAGCTACAGGGGGCGAGGAGAAAAACTGTTTTTT.

This rearrangement joins TRBV29-1 to TRBJ2-1; 13 bases match TRBD2. Trimming removed 7 bases from V and 10 bases from J; junction bases left unmatched: 10. This CDR3 has 14 residues. CDR1 SQVTM and CDR2 ANQGSEA come from the germline V gene. The CDR3 DNA is TGCAGCGGCGTGACTAGCGGGAGGAGCCGGGAGCAGTTCTTC. It encodes CSGVTSGRSREQFF.

The V call is TRBV9, the J call TRBJ2-7; either TRBD1 or TRBD2 may fit D (5 bases each). The CDR3 length is 15 residues. V was cut by 3 bases and J by 4 bases, with 17 bases left in between. The V gene's germline CDR1 is SGDLS and CDR2 YYNGEE. The CDR3 DNA follows: TGTGCCAGCAGCGAGGGGACGGGTACGCCGTACGAGCAGTACTTC. Its protein is CASSEGTGTPYEQYF.

This chain joins TRBV30 and TRBJ2-7; 8 positions agree with TRBD1. CDR3 length: 14 residues. CDR1 is GTSNPN, CDR2 SVGIG, per germline (reference sequence). The V and J ends lost 4 bases and 7 bases, in that order; junction bases with no gene match: 12. The CDR3 spells CAWNSGRGRGEQYF. The CDR3 DNA reads as TGTGCCTGGAATTCCGGCAGGGGGCGAGGGGAGCAGTACTTC.

The genes are TRBV10-1 and TRBJ2-5; 12 bases match TRBD2. The CDR3 has 14 amino acids. CDR1 is WNHNN and CDR2 is SYGVQD in the germline V gene (reference sequence). The ends lost 6 bases at V and 5 bases at J; junction bases unmatched: 4. This CDR3 reads CASRTSGRQETQYF. CDR3 in DNA: TGCGCCAGCAGGACTAGCGGGAGACAGGAGACCCAGTACTTC.

The chain uses TRBV7-3 and TRBJ2-7, with 9 nucleotides matching TRBD1. The V and J ends lost 2 bases and 3 bases, in that order; junction bases with no gene match: 2. Per germline, CDR1 SGHTA and CDR2 FQGTGA. This CDR3 is built from 14 residues. CDR3 region: CASSLSGQGYEQYF. The DNA of the CDR3 is TGTGCCAGCAGCTTATCGGGACAGGGCTACGAGCAGTACTTC.

The chain employs TRBV19 and TRBJ1-4; D gene ambiguous. This CDR3 is 12 amino acids long. Germline V gene lookup returns CDR1 LNHDA and CDR2 SQIVND (reference sequence). Trimming removed 2 bases from V and 5 bases from J, with 3 bases in between. CDR3 DNA: TGTGCCAGTAGTATACGAAATGAAAAACTGTTTTTT. As protein: CASSIRNEKLFF.

The chain recombines TRBV28 with TRBJ2-7; possible D gene TRBD2, 5 bases. Germline V gene lookup returns CDR1 MDHEN and CDR2 SYDVKM. Trimming cost V 8 bases and J 0 bases, with 14 bases left between them. This CDR3 comprises 14 residues. The CDR3 here is CASDRTASSYEQYF. The CDR3 bases are TGTGCCAGCGATCGGACTGCCAGCTCCTACGAGCAGTACTTC. The variable domain in full, with the rest retrieved from reference TRBV28 and TRBJ2-7, is DVKVTQSSRYLVKRTGEKVFLECVQDMDHENMFWYRQDPGLGLRLIYFSYDVKMKEKGDIPEGYSVSREKKERFSLILESASTNQTSMYLCASDRTASSYEQYFGPGTRLTVT.

The chain links TRBV6-1 to TRBJ2-5; D call uncertain. The CDR3 is made up of 9 amino acids. CDR1 and CDR2 from the germline V gene are MNHNS and SASEGT. Trimming removed 5 bases at V and 11 bases at J, with 6 bases between. This CDR3 is CASSPTQYF. The DNA for the CDR3 is TGTGCCAGCAGTCCCACTCAGTACTTC.

The genes are TRBV5-1 and TRBJ1-1; TRBD1 might be the D (5 bases). CDR3 length: 16 amino acids. Trimming shortened V by 2 bases and J by 4 bases, and 18 bases separated the two germline ends. Germline V gene data show CDR1 as SGHRS and CDR2 as YFSETQ. The CDR3 spells CASSLYPGGSGTEAFF. The CDR3 nucleotides read TGCGCCAGCAGCTTATACCCCGGGGGGTCGGGCACTGAAGCTTTCTTT.

The chain uses TRBV21-1 and TRBJ2-7; the table's D call, TRBD2, was not checked against the DNA. TRBV21-1 is flagged as a pseudogene. This CDR3 has 17 residues. DNA for the CDR3: TGTGCCAGCAGCCCAGACGACACTAGCGGGAGGGCCTACGAGCAGTACTTC. Its protein is CASSPDDTSGRAYEQYF.

The chain employs TRBV19 and TRBJ2-3; 9 positions agree with TRBD2. The V segment lost 3 bases and the J segment 4 bases; nucleotides outside the gene matches: 11. CDR3 length: 17 amino acids. CDR1 is LNHDA and CDR2 is SQIVND in the germline V gene (reference sequence). The CDR3 bases are TGTGCCAGTAGTATTCATGGGACTAGCTCCTCCGCAGATACGCAGTATTTT. As protein: CASSIHGTSSSADTQYF. Complete variable domain (other parts from reference TRBV19 and TRBJ2-3): DGGITQSPKYLFRKEGQNVTLSCEQNLNHDAMYWYRQDPGQGLRLIYYSQIVNDFQKGDIAEGYSVSREKKESFPLTVTSAQKNPTAFYLCASSIHGTSSSADTQYFGPGTRLTVL.

The V gene is TRBV6-6, the J gene TRBJ2-7; maybe TRBD2 (5 bases). Germline V gene lookup returns CDR1 MNHNY and CDR2 SVGAGI (reference sequence). V gave up 6 bases and J gave up 3 bases, with 21 bases separating them. This CDR3 spans 16 amino acids. The CDR3 is CASSPRGGERGYEQYF. CDR3 sequence (DNA): TGTGCCAGCAGCCCCCGGGGTGGGGAACGAGGCTACGAGCAGTACTTC.

This clone was counted a single time. The chain has TRBV9 and TRBJ1-1, with 9 nucleotides matching TRBD1. This CDR3 is 11 amino acids long. The germline V gene encodes CDR1 SGDLS and CDR2 YYNGEE. V dropped 7 bases and J dropped 9; count of bases not matched to a gene: 4. Written as DNA, the CDR3 is TGTGCCAGCGGAGGACAGGGGAAAGCTTTCTTT. Its translation: CASGGQGKAFF.